This TCR beta chain originates from a study of cytomegalovirus exposure and HLA in healthy donors. Across the whole study: The same platform was used for the roughly 120 validation repertoires as for the approximately 730 first-cohort repertoires, as reported in a later analysis. Overall study findings and caveats: Some TCR beta chains (roughly 160 of them) were listed as cytomegalovirus-associated. A classifier reportedly called cytomegalovirus status with high sensitivity and specificity.

It was the roughly 130-subject validation cohort, separate from the roughly 700-subject first cohort, to which the donors belonged. Points on this clone: The antigen is undetermined.

Sequencing was performed with immunoSEQ multiplex PCR; in TCRdb, only in-frame clones are kept and a portion is missing. This sample has over 200,000 clones; almost 90% occur once, and the top ten carry under 0.45%. The V segment lost 3 bases and the J segment 4 bases; nucleotides outside the gene matches: 5. There are 14 residues in the CDR3. Germline CDR1 MNHEY, CDR2 SVGAGI. The specimen sequenced was PBMCs. The chain combines TRBV6-5 with TRBJ1-2; 7 bases line up with TRBD1. This receptor was identified in a woman aged 18-29 years in good health and CMV-seronegative. CDR3 bases: TGTGCCAGCAGTTATTCACAGGGGCCCTATGGCTACACCTTC. This translates into CASSYSQGPYGYTF.